This T cell receptor (beta chain) emerged from a study of cytomegalovirus exposure and HLA in healthy donors. The PCR had 60 Vbeta and 13 Jbeta primers. Assay: immunoSEQ multiplex PCR; the TCRdb copy retains only in-frame clones and omits some. The table records about 140,000 clones, 65% to 80% of them present only once. Germline CDR1 reads SQVTM; CDR2 reads ANQGSEA. The junction had 8 bases not matched to a gene; V was cut back by 7 bases and J by 6 bases. The CDR3 consists of 13 residues. This clone showed up just a few times. This chain uses TRBV29-1 with TRBJ1-1; 10 bases fit TRBD1. What was sequenced was PBMCs. The sequence derives from a woman aged 40 to 50 in good health and CMV-seronegative. CDR3 in DNA: TGCAGCGCGGCGGACAGGGGGAAGGCTGAAGCTTTCTTT. Protein: CSAADRGKAEAFF.